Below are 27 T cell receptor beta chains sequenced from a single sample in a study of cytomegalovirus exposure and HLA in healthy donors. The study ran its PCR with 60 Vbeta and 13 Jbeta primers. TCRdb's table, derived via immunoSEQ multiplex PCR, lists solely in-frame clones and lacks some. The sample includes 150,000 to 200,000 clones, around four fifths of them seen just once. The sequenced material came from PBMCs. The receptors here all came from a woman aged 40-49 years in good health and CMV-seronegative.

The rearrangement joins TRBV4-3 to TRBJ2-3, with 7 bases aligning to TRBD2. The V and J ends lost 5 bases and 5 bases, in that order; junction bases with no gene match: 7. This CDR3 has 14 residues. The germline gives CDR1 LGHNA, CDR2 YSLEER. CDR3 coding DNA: TGCGCCAGCAGCGCCGGGAGGTTTGGAGATACGCAGTATTTT. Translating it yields CASSAGRFGDTQYF.

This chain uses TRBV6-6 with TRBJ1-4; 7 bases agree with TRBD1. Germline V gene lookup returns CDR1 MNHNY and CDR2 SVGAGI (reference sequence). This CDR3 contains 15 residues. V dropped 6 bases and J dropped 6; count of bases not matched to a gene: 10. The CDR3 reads CASSHLRQGDEKLFF. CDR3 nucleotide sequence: TGTGCCAGCAGCCATCTCAGGCAGGGGGATGAAAAACTGTTTTTT.

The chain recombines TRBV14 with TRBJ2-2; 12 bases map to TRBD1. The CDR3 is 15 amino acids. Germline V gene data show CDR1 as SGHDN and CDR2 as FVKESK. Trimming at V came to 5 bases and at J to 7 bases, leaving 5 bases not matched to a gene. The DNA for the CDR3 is TGTGCCAGCAGCGGGGACAGGGGGCGAGTCGGGGAGCTGTTTTTT. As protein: CASSGDRGRVGELFF.

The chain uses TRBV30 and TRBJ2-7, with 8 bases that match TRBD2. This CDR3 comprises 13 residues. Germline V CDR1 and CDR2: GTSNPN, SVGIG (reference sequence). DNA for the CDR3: TGTGCCTGTAGTGCGGGGGGCCCATACGAGCAGTACGTC. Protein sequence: CACSAGGPYEQYV.

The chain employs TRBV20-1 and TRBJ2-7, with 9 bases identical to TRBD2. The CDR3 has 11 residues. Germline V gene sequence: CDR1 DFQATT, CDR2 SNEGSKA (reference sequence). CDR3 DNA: TGCCTGGTAGCGGGGGCCTACGAGCAGTACGTC. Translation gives CLVAGAYEQYV.

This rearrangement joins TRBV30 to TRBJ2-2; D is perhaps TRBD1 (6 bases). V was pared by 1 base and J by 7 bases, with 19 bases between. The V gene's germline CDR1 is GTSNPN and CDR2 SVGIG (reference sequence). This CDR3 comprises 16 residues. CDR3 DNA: TGTGCCTGGAGTGCGAACTTTGTGGGGGCCGGCGGGGAGCTGTTTTTT. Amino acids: CAWSANFVGAGGELFF. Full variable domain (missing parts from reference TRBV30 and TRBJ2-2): SQTIHQWPATLVQPVGSPLSLECTVEGTSNPNLYWYRQAAGRGLQLLFYSVGIGQISSEVPQNLSASRPQDRQFILSSKKLLLSDSGFYLCAWSANFVGAGGELFFGEGSRLTVL.

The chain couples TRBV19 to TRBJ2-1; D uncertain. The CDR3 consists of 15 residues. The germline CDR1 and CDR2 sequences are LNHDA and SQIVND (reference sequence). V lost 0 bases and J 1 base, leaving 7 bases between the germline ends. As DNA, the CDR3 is TGTGCCAGTAGTATAGAGGTACAATCCTACAATGAGCAGTTCTTC. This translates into CASSIEVQSYNEQFF.

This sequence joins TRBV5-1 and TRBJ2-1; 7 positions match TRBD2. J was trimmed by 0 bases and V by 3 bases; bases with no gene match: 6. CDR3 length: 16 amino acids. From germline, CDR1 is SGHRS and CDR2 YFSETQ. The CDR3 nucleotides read TGCGCCAGCAGCTCCCTGGGCGGGAGCTCCTACAATGAGCAGTTCTTC. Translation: CASSSLGGSSYNEQFF.

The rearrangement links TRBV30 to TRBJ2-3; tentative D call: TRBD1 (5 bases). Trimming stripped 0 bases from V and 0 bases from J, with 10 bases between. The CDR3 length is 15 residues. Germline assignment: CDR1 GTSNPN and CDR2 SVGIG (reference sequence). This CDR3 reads CAWSVPRESTDTQYF. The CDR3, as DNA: TGTGCCTGGAGTGTCCCCAGGGAAAGCACAGATACGCAGTATTTT.

Written as DNA, the CDR3 is TGCGCCAGCAGCCAAGAATGGGCAGGGAGGGAGACCCAGTACTTC. Protein sequence: CASSQEWAGRETQYF. This chain joins TRBV4-3 and TRBJ2-5; tentative D call: TRBD2 (6 bases). The CDR3 consists of 15 residues. Trimming took 0 bases from V and 5 from J, leaving 13 bases between them. Germline-derived CDR1 and CDR2 are LGHNA and YSLEER.

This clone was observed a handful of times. The CDR3 coding sequence is TGTGCCATCAGGGGGGCGTCCGGAAACACCATATATTTT. Translated: CAIRGASGNTIYF. The chain couples TRBV10-3 to TRBJ1-3; D might be TRBD1 (6 bases). The V and J ends lost 6 bases and 4 bases respectively, with 10 bases between them. Germline V gives CDR1 ENHRY, CDR2 SYGVKD. The CDR3 contains 13 residues.

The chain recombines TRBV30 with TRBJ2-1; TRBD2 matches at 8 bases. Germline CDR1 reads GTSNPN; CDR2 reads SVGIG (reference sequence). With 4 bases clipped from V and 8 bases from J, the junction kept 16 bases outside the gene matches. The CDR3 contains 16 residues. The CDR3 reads CAWTPLVAGIFDEQFF. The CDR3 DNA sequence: TGTGCCTGGACCCCTCTTGTAGCGGGAATTTTCGATGAGCAGTTCTTC.

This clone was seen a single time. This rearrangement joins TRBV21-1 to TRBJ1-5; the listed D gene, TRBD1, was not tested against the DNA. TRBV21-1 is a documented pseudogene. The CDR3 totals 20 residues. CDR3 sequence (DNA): TGTGCCAGCAGCACTCCGGGACAGGGGTTGGTGGGGTTTAGCAATCAGCCCCAGCATTTT. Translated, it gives CASSTPGQGLVGFSNQPQHF.

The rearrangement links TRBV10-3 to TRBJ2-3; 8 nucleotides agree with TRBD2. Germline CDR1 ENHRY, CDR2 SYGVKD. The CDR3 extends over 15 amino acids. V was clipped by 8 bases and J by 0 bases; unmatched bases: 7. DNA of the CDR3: TGTGCCATCCGCAAACTAGCGGAGAGCACAGATACGCAGTATTTT. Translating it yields CAIRKLAESTDTQYF.

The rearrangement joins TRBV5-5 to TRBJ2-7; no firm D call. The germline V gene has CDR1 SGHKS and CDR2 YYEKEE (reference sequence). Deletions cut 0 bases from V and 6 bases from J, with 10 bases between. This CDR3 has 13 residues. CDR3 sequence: CASSLVGPGEQYF. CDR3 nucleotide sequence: TGTGCCAGCAGCTTGGTTGGCCCGGGCGAGCAGTACTTC.

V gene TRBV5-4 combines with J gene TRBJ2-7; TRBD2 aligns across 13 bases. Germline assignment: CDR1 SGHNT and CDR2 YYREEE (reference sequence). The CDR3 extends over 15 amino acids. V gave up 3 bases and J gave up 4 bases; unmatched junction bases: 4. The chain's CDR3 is CASSSPGLAGYEQYF. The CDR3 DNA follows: TGTGCCAGCAGCTCACCGGGACTAGCGGGATACGAGCAGTACTTC.

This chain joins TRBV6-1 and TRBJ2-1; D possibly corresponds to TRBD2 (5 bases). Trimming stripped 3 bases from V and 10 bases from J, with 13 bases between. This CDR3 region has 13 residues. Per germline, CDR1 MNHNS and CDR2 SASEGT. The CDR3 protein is CASSDVFGGEQFF. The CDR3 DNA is TGTGCCAGCAGTGATGTATTTGGAGGCGAGCAGTTCTTC.

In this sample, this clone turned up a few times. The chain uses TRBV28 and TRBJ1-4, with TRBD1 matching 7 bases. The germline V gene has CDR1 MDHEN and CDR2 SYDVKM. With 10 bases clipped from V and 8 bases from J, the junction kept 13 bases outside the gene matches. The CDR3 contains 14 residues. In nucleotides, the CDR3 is TGTGCCACCGGACGGACAGGCCCTTGGGAAAAACTGTTTTTT. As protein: CATGRTGPWEKLFF.

The CDR3 sequence: CASSIGSGGTEAFF. The DNA of the CDR3 is TGTGCCAGTAGTATAGGTTCAGGAGGGACTGAAGCTTTCTTT. V is TRBV19 and J is TRBJ1-1; D is ambiguous. Between the trimmed V and J ends, which lost 1 base and 5 bases, there was a span of 11 bases. Looked up from germline, CDR1 is LNHDA and CDR2 is SQIVND (reference sequence). The CDR3 runs to 14 residues.

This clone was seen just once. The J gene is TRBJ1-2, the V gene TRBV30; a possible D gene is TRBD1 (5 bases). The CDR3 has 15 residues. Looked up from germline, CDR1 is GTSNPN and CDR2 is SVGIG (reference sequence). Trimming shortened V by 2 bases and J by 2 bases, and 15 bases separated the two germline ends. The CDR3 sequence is CAWSKEGYTNYGYTF. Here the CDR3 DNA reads TGTGCCTGGAGTAAGGAGGGGTACACCAACTATGGCTACACCTTC.

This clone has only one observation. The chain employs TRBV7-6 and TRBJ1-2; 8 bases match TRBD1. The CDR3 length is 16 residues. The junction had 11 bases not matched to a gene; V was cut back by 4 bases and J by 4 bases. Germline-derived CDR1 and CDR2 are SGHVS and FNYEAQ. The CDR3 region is CASSSSARGHSYGYTF. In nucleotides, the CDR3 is TGTGCCAGCAGCTCCTCAGCCAGGGGGCATAGCTATGGCTACACCTTC.

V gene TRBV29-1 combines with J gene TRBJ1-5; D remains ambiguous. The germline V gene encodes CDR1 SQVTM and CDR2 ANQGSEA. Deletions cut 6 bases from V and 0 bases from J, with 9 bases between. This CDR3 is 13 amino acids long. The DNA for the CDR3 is TGCAGCGTCGGAGGTGGTAGCAATCAGCCCCAGCATTTT. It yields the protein CSVGGGSNQPQHF.

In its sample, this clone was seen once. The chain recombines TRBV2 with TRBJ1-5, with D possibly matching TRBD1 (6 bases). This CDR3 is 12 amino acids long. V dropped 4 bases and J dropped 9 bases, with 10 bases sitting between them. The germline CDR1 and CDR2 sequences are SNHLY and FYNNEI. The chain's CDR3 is CASSGGGLPQHF. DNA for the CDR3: TGTGCCAGCAGTGGAGGGGGTCTGCCCCAGCATTTT.

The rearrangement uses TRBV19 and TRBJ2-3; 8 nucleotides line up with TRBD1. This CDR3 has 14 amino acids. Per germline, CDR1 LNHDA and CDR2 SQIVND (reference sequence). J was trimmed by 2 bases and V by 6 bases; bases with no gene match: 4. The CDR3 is CASRPQGDTDTQYF. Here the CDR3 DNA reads TGTGCCAGTAGACCACAGGGGGACACAGATACGCAGTATTTT.

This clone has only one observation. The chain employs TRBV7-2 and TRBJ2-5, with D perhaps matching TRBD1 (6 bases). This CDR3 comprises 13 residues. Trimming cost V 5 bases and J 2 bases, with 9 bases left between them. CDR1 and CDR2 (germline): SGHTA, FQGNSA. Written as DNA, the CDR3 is TGTGCCAGCAGCACGGACAGTCAAGAGACCCAGTACTTC. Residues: CASSTDSQETQYF.

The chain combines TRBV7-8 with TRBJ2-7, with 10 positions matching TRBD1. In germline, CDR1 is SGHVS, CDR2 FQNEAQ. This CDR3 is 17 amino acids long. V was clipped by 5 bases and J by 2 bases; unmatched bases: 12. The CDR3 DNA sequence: TGTGCCAGCAGCCCCGGCCCCGGGACAGGGGTAACCTACGAGCAGTACGTC. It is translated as CASSPGPGTGVTYEQYV.

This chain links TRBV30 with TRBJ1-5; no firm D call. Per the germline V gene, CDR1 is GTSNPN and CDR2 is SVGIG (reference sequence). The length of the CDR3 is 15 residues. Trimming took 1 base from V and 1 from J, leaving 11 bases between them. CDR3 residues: CAWSGHLGSNQPQHF. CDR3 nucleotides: TGTGCCTGGAGTGGGCACCTCGGGAGCAATCAGCCCCAGCATTTT.